These 9 T cell receptor beta chains were sequenced from one sample in a study of T-cell memory formation after mild COVID-19. TCRdb redid the calling of the 5' RACE reads with MiXCR, one entry per CDR3 protein. The table has hundreds of thousands of distinct CDR3 sequences, 20% to 25% seen once. Sequenced material: PBMCs or a T cell subset sorted from them (not recorded which). The receptors originated from an adult woman who had mild COVID-19 (a few samples of this study predate the infection). Cell type and time point are not known.

The rearrangement uses TRBV6-2 or TRBV6-3 and TRBJ2-1, with TRBD2 matching 7 bases. After removal of 4 bases from V and 2 bases from J, the junction contained 8 bases not matched to a gene. Germline CDR1 MNHEY, CDR2 SVGEGT. The CDR3 contains 16 residues. Written as DNA, the CDR3 is TGTGCCAGCAGTTCCCCACTTGGGGGGGCCTACAATGAGCAGTTCTTC. Residues: CASSSPLGGAYNEQFF.

This clonotype was picked up a small number of times. J is TRBJ2-5 and V is TRBV27; D gene ambiguous. V lost 4 bases to trimming and J lost 1 base, with 7 bases between them. Germline V gene lookup returns CDR1 MNHEY and CDR2 SMNVEV (reference sequence). The CDR3 has 13 residues. The CDR3 region has the DNA TGTGCCAGCAGTTACGGTATCCAAGAGACCCAGTACTTC. Translation gives CASSYGIQETQYF.

This clonotype was picked up a small number of times. The V call is TRBV12-3 or TRBV12-4, the J call TRBJ1-2; no definite D call. V lost 6 bases to trimming and J lost 0 bases, with 8 bases between them. This CDR3 is 13 amino acids long. CDR3 in amino acids: CASSVGPNYGYTF. The DNA of the CDR3 is TGTGCCAGCAGCGTCGGACCTAACTATGGCTACACCTTC.

The rearrangement joins TRBV20-1 to TRBJ1-2; D remains unclear. Germline CDR1 reads DFQATT; CDR2 reads SNEGSKA (reference sequence). V was pared by 3 bases and J by 6 bases, with 5 bases between. This CDR3 contains 10 residues. The CDR3 nucleotides read TGCAGTGCTAGCTCTGATGGCTACACCTTC. This codes for CSASSDGYTF.

This clonotype was seen a handful of times. This chain links TRBV20-1 with TRBJ2-1, with 9 nucleotides matching TRBD2. Trimming cost V 6 bases and J 5 bases; bases outside gene matches: 8. The germline CDR1 and CDR2 sequences are DFQATT and SNEGSKA (reference sequence). This CDR3 comprises 14 residues. The CDR3 spells CSATTREGDNEQFF. The DNA of the CDR3 is TGCAGTGCCACTACGCGGGAGGGGGACAATGAGCAGTTCTTC.

V is TRBV20-1 and J is TRBJ1-4; D not certain. Germline V gene lookup returns CDR1 DFQATT and CDR2 SNEGSKA (reference sequence). The CDR3 runs 14 residues. V was clipped by 5 bases and J by 0 bases, with 10 bases between them. CDR3 sequence reads: CSARRAPTNEKLFF. DNA for the CDR3: TGCAGTGCTCGCAGAGCTCCAACTAATGAAAAACTGTTTTTT.

This clonotype has more than one count but fewer than ten. The chain employs TRBV7-8 and TRBJ1-3; a possible D gene is TRBD1 (5 bases). V was cut by 4 bases and J by 0 bases, with 13 bases left in between. Per germline, CDR1 SGHVS and CDR2 FQNEAQ. There are 16 residues in the CDR3. Here the CDR3 DNA reads TGTGCCAGCAGCTCTGACAGATATTCCTCTGGAAACACCATATATTTT. This codes for CASSSDRYSSGNTIYF.

The chain has TRBV20-1 and TRBJ1-4; 9 bases fit TRBD1. The trim removed 4 bases at V and 5 bases at J, leaving 5 bases unmatched. Per germline, CDR1 DFQATT and CDR2 SNEGSKA (reference sequence). The CDR3 extends over 14 amino acids. CDR3 bases: TGCAGTGCTATCATGACAGGGGGAAATGAAAAACTGTTTTTT. This sequence encodes CSAIMTGGNEKLFF.

This clonotype was recorded many times. The chain recombines TRBV3-1 with TRBJ1-2; TRBD1 is a possible D gene (6 bases). The CDR3 covers 15 residues. CDR1 LGHDT and CDR2 YNNKEL come from the germline V gene (reference sequence). Trimming pared 0 bases from V and 4 bases from J, leaving 12 bases between. CDR3 DNA sequence: TGTGCCAGCAGCCAAGATGGGGGGCACGGCTATGGCTACACCTTC. It yields the protein CASSQDGGHGYGYTF.